The table lists the clone carrying this T cell receptor beta chain with a count of one. The data belong to a study of technical replicates of blood from several donors. CDR1 and CDR2 (germline): MGHRA, YSYEKL. This CDR3 has 16 amino acids. V was shortened by 3 bases and J by 7 bases, with 22 bases between the two germline ends. Clones were read by immunoSEQ multiplex PCR, and TCRdb kept only the in-frame ones, dropping some. The sample has some 87,000 clones, about 97% seen once. The sequencing sample was made of T cells isolated from PBMCs. The rearrangement joins TRBV4-1 to TRBJ2-7, with a possible D match to TRBD2 (6 bases). This sequence was found in a human donor in good health. The CDR3 here is CASSHPILGWGREQYF. CDR3 in DNA: TGCGCCAGCAGCCACCCCATTCTCGGGTGGGGGAGGGAGCAGTACTTC.